These T cell receptor beta chains were read from a single sample in a study of patients and donors after allogeneic stem cell transplantation. TCRdb independently ran MiXCR on the RT-PCR reads; one entry per CDR3 protein. The data show almost 90,000 distinct CDR3 sequences, with roughly 5.1% seen just once and less than 3% held by the top ten. The sequencing sample was made of blood, either unsorted or a sorted T cell fraction (not recorded which). These receptors were collected from a human donor who was either an allogeneic HSCT recipient or a stem cell or donor lymphocyte infusion donor (not recorded which). It is not recorded whose cells these are; they may come from a transplant donor. Both conserved end residues are part of each CDR3. Each record gives: J gene, V gene, D gene, clone size, CDR3 length, CDR3 protein, CDR3 DNA. The D gene is left open where the match is weak. Part of the rows lack a size; the others show once, few, many or a class for expanded clones.

TRBJ2-7,TRBV6-1,.,many,16,CASTEKGRNDIYEQYF,TGTGCCAGCACCGAAAAAGGACGTAATGATATCTACGAGCAGTACTTC
TRBJ1-2,TRBV19,.,many,13,CASLSSVSSSYTF,TGTGCCAGCCTATCCTCCGTTTCTAGCAGCTACACCTTC
TRBJ2-5,TRBV7-9,TRBD1,many,14,CASSFRDRKETQYF,TGTGCCAGCAGCTTCCGGGACAGAAAAGAGACCCAGTACTTC
TRBJ1-1,TRBV19,TRBD1,few,14,CASSVTGAVTEAFF,TGTGCCAGTAGTGTGACAGGGGCCGTCACTGAAGCTTTCTTT
TRBJ2-5,TRBV5-4,TRBD1,.,18,CASSLEAQGAIQQETQYF,TGTGCCAGCAGCTTGGAGGCACAGGGGGCAATTCAACAAGAGACCCAGTACTTC
TRBJ1-6,TRBV19,.,few,13,CASSITANSPLHF,TGTGCCAGTAGTATAACAGCCAATTCACCCCTCCACTTT
TRBJ1-4,TRBV5-1,TRBD1,many,15,CASSFTGTGGEKLFF,TGCGCCAGCAGCTTCACCGGGACAGGTGGTGAAAAACTGTTTTTT
TRBJ1-1,TRBV7-9,.,.,15,CASSLAWDQETEAFF,TGTGCCAGCAGCTTAGCTTGGGATCAGGAAACTGAAGCTTTCTTT
TRBJ2-1,TRBV7-9,.,few,15,CASSLALPGDNEQFF,TGTGCCAGCAGCTTAGCGTTACCAGGGGACAATGAGCAGTTCTTC
TRBJ1-6,TRBV12-3/TRBV12-4,.,many,15,CASRQGDSYNSPLHF,TGTGCCAGCAGACAAGGGGACTCCTATAATTCACCCCTCCACTTT
TRBJ2-1,TRBV30,.,many,12,CACRPGEREQFF,TGTGCCTGTAGGCCAGGGGAACGTGAGCAGTTCTTC
TRBJ1-1,TRBV4-1,.,many,15,CASSQVPSSPTEAFF,TGCGCCAGCAGCCAAGTCCCCTCGTCCCCCACTGAAGCTTTCTTT
TRBJ2-1,TRBV10-3,.,many,16,CAISRTGQVPYNEQFF,TGTGCCATCAGTCGAACGGGACAAGTCCCGTACAATGAGCAGTTCTTC
TRBJ1-1,TRBV12-3/TRBV12-4,.,.,12,CASSLESSGAFF,TGTGCCAGCAGTTTAGAGTCGAGTGGAGCTTTCTTT
TRBJ1-2,TRBV12-3/TRBV12-4,TRBD1,.,13,CASSGTGRVGYTF,TGTGCCAGCAGCGGGACAGGGAGGGTTGGCTACACCTTC
TRBJ1-1,TRBV20-1,TRBD1,many,12,CSARQGKYEAFF,TGCAGTGCTCGACAGGGGAAATATGAAGCTTTCTTT
TRBJ1-2,TRBV5-4,.,.,15,CASCRRDAANYGYTF,TGTGCCAGCTGCCGGCGGGACGCAGCTAACTATGGCTACACCTTC
TRBJ2-4,TRBV4-1,TRBD1,medium-sized,15,CASPKRGQSKNIQYF,TGCGCCAGCCCCAAACGGGGACAGTCTAAAAACATTCAGTACTTC
TRBJ2-2,TRBV27,.,few,15,CASSFFLGNTGELFF,TGTGCCAGCAGTTTTTTTCTTGGCAACACCGGGGAGCTGTTTTTT
TRBJ1-6,TRBV6-1,TRBD1,many,15,CASTERDRVQSPLHF,TGTGCCAGCACCGAGAGGGACAGGGTTCAGTCACCCCTCCACTTT
TRBJ1-5,TRBV7-2,TRBD1,many,16,CASSPQGAMSNQPQHF,TGTGCCAGCAGCCCTCAGGGGGCGATGAGCAATCAGCCCCAGCATTTT
TRBJ2-3,TRBV3-1,TRBD2,many,17,CASSPSRGSGRADTQYF,TGTGCCAGCAGCCCTTCCCGGGGTAGCGGGAGGGCCGATACGCAGTATTTT
TRBJ2-7,TRBV29-1,TRBD1,many,12,CSVDRWSYEQYF,TGCAGCGTGGACAGGTGGTCCTACGAGCAGTACTTC
TRBJ2-3,TRBV25-1,.,many,14,CASSEGLGTDTQYF,TGTGCCAGCAGTGAAGGCCTGGGAACAGATACGCAGTATTTT
TRBJ1-2,TRBV19,.,few,16,CASSTRQTFVNYGYTF,TGTGCCAGTAGTACCCGACAGACCTTCGTTAACTATGGCTACACCTTC
TRBJ2-7,TRBV5-1,.,many,13,CASSLVAGYEQYF,TGCGCCAGCAGCTTGGTAGCAGGCTACGAGCAGTACTTC
TRBJ1-1,TRBV20-1,.,many,14,CSATGLMASTEAFF,TGCAGTGCTACCGGCTTAATGGCTTCCACTGAAGCTTTCTTT
TRBJ1-1,TRBV20-1,.,many,13,CSAHARGGTEAFF,TGCAGTGCTCACGCACGAGGAGGCACTGAAGCTTTCTTT
TRBJ1-2,TRBV10-3,TRBD1,many,16,CAISESGTGEAYGYTF,TGTGCCATCAGTGAGTCCGGGACAGGGGAAGCCTATGGCTACACCTTC
TRBJ1-1,TRBV5-5,.,many,14,CASSSQGVSTEAFF,TGTGCCAGCAGCTCACAGGGAGTCAGCACTGAAGCTTTCTTT
TRBJ2-2,TRBV14,.,few,17,CASSQDPGRETRGELFF,TGTGCCAGCAGCCAAGATCCCGGCAGGGAAACCCGCGGGGAGCTGTTTTTT
TRBJ1-2,TRBV4-1,.,many,15,CASSQVGGVVYGYTF,TGCGCCAGCAGCCAAGTGGGGGGCGTAGTGTATGGCTACACCTTC
TRBJ2-3,TRBV2,.,few,17,CASSESLSGDSTDTQYF,TGTGCCAGCAGTGAGAGTCTCTCCGGGGACAGCACAGATACGCAGTATTTT
TRBJ1-1,TRBV5-1,TRBD1,.,14,CASSSQGGSTEAFF,TGCGCCAGCAGCTCTCAGGGGGGAAGCACTGAAGCTTTCTTT
TRBJ2-7,TRBV18,.,many,14,CASSVTGTQGEQYF,TGTGCCAGCTCAGTAACCGGGACTCAAGGCGAGCAGTACTTC
TRBJ2-5,TRBV28,TRBD1,many,14,CASSPQGAQETQYF,TGTGCCAGCAGTCCTCAGGGGGCCCAAGAGACCCAGTACTTC